The 25 T cell receptor beta chains reported below all come from one sample, sequenced in a study of regulatory T cells in long-lasting Graves disease (dated by TCRdb to about 2021). The receptor library was made with multiplex PCR. Instrument on record: Illumina HiSeq 4000. iRepertoire HTBI primers and Arm-PCR amplification of CDR3 regions were used to construct TCR beta libraries. TCRdb trimmed the raw reads at Q25, called clones with MiXCR and kept productive beta chains. Records with the same CDR3 protein are collapsed into one entry carrying the most frequent genes and DNA. Present in this sample are approximately 470,000 distinct CDR3 sequences, 15% to 20% of which were seen just once. Jointly, the top ten make up about 12% of the sample. In the paper's terms, the time point label means: newly diagnosed GD, antithyroid drugs for less than 3 months. For both TCR sequencing and RNA sequencing, RNA was extracted from PBMCs in TRIzol.

These data also featured in a second study, about T cells in Graves' hyperthyroidism and ophthalmopathy.

The input for sequencing was peripheral blood mononuclear cells (PBMCs), taken at new diagnosis, from a patient treated with antithyroid drugs. The receptors here all came from a man aged 40-55 years with Graves disease. Donor details come from another sample of the same person, matched by shared clones.

As concerns this clonotype: A much bigger clone sits one base away, suggesting this may be a read error. CDR3 region: CSAKVAGAYNEQFF. In DNA form, the CDR3 reads TGCAGTGCTAAAGTAGCGGGAGCCTACAATGAGCAGTTCTTC. V is TRBV20-1 and J is TRBJ2-1, with 9 bases that match TRBD2. The ends lost 4 bases at V and 2 bases at J; junction bases unmatched: 3. The CDR3 sequence is 14 residues long. Germline V gene data show CDR1 as DFQATT and CDR2 as SNEGSKA (reference sequence).

This clonotype was observed many times. This chain uses TRBV11-2 with TRBJ2-1; 8 bases match TRBD1. Trimming took 3 bases from V and 7 from J; bases not matched to a gene: 5. CDR1 and CDR2 (germline): SGHAT, FQNNGV. The CDR3 runs to 14 residues. CDR3 amino acids: CASSLRTGSNEQFF. Here the CDR3 DNA reads TGTGCCAGCAGCTTGCGGACAGGGTCAAATGAGCAGTTCTTC.

This clonotype appeared many times. The rearrangement uses TRBV9 and TRBJ2-3; TRBD1 aligns across 8 bases. The CDR3 is 17 amino acids. V lost 3 bases and J lost 1; bases outside the gene matches: 10. Germline V lookup: CDR1 SGDLS, CDR2 YYNGEE. The CDR3 sequence is CASSETDRVRRTDTQYF. The CDR3 DNA reads TGTGCCAGCAGCGAGACGGACAGGGTTCGACGCACAGATACGCAGTATTTT.

Concerning this clonotype itself: Given a much more abundant clone one base away, this may be a read error. The chain joins TRBV7-6 to TRBJ2-2; D is possibly TRBD2 (6 bases). V was pared by 5 bases and J by 0 bases, with 10 bases between. The CDR3 totals 15 residues. Germline-derived CDR1 and CDR2 are SGHVS and FNYEAQ. CDR3 in amino acids: CASSPASANTGELFF. DNA of the CDR3: TGTGCCAGCAGCCCCGCTAGCGCGAACACCGGGGAGCTGTTTTTT.

There are many counts of this clonotype. This chain links TRBV12-5 with TRBJ2-5; 8 bases line up with TRBD2. Germline CDR1 and CDR2: LGHNT and FRNRAP. V was pared by 2 bases and J by 5 bases, with 7 bases of the junction left unmatched. The CDR3 extends over 15 amino acids. This chain's CDR3 is CASGLTLAGRETQYF. CDR3 bases: TGTGCTAGTGGTTTGACGCTAGCGGGTCGCGAGACCCAGTACTTC.

The table lists this clonotype with many counts. The chain employs TRBV5-8 and TRBJ2-1; no reliable D call. CDR3 length equals 15 residues. Trimming pared 1 base from V and 0 bases from J, leaving 8 bases between. Germline CDR1 SGHTS, CDR2 YDEGEE. The CDR3 protein is CASSLLLPSYNEQFF. CDR3 coding DNA: TGTGCCAGCAGCTTGTTACTTCCCTCCTACAATGAGCAGTTCTTC. The variable domain in full, with the rest retrieved from reference TRBV5-8 and TRBJ2-1, is EAGVTQSPTHLIKTRGQQATLRCSPISGHTSVYWYQQALGLGLQFLLWYDEGEERNRGNFPPRFSGRQFPNYSSELNVNALELEDSALYLCASSLLLPSYNEQFFGPGTRLTVL.

This clonotype has at least ten counts. This sequence joins TRBV12-3 or TRBV12-4 and TRBJ2-5, with TRBD1 identical over 7 bases. V trimming: 6 bases; J trimming: 4 bases; junction bases outside the gene matches: 8. The CDR3 has 14 residues. CDR3 DNA sequence: TGTGCCAGCAGCCCTACAGGGGCCCGAGAGACCCAGTACTTC. It encodes CASSPTGARETQYF.

The rearrangement links TRBV7-6 to TRBJ2-5; possible D gene TRBD1, 5 bases. CDR1 is SGHVS, CDR2 FNYEAQ, per germline. Trimming stripped 5 bases from V and 5 bases from J, with 12 bases between. The CDR3 length is 13 residues. CDR3 nucleotides: TGTGCCAGCAGCCTGAATAAGGGGGAGACCCAGTACTTC. This encodes CASSLNKGETQYF.

This clonotype was recorded at least ten times. The chain is built from TRBV27 and TRBJ2-7, with D possibly being TRBD2 (6 bases). CDR1 and CDR2 (germline): MNHEY, SMNVEV (reference sequence). This CDR3 is built from 13 residues. Trimming shortened V by 5 bases and J by 0 bases, and 8 bases separated the two germline ends. The CDR3 here is CASSPGDSYEQYF. The CDR3 DNA is TGTGCCAGCAGTCCGGGAGACTCCTACGAGCAGTACTTC.

The sample holds many counts of this clonotype. V and J are TRBV20-1 and TRBJ2-5; TRBD2 might be the D (5 bases). CDR3 length: 12 residues. Deletions cut 6 bases from V and 2 bases from J, with 10 bases between. Germline V gene data show CDR1 as DFQATT and CDR2 as SNEGSKA (reference sequence). The CDR3 sequence is CSALASQETQYF. The CDR3 DNA is TGCAGTGCGTTAGCGTCTCAAGAGACCCAGTACTTC.

This chain joins TRBV7-9 and TRBJ2-6; D ambiguous. In germline, CDR1 is SEHNR, CDR2 FQNEAQ (reference sequence). The V end lost 8 bases, the J end lost 4 bases, and 9 bases lay between the germline ends. The length of the CDR3 is 13 residues. CDR3 residues: CASAKAGANVLTF. The DNA of the CDR3 is TGTGCCAGCGCAAAGGCCGGGGCCAACGTCCTGACTTTC.

In its sample, this clonotype was seen many times. The chain carries TRBV7-3 and TRBJ1-2; no firm D call. The CDR3 runs 12 residues. Germline lookup yields CDR1 SGHTA and CDR2 FQGTGA. V was pared by 4 bases and J by 8 bases, with 11 bases between. CDR3 in amino acids: CASSSEGQGYTF. The CDR3 nucleotides are TGTGCCAGCAGCTCCGAGGGTCAGGGCTACACCTTC. The full variable domain, completed using reference TRBV7-3 and TRBJ1-2, is GAGVSQTPSNKVTEKGKYVELRCDPISGHTALYWYRQSLGQGPEFLIYFQGTGAADDSGLPNDRFFAVRPEGSVSTLKIQRTERGDSAVYLCASSSEGQGYTFGSGTRLTVV.

This clonotype was seen many times. The V call is TRBV28, the J call TRBJ1-2; 7 nucleotides agree with TRBD1. The junction had 12 bases not matched to a gene; V was cut back by 3 bases and J by 5 bases. Germline V lookup: CDR1 MDHEN, CDR2 SYDVKM. The CDR3 spans 16 residues. CDR3: CASSFAGDSVRYGYTF. CDR3 bases: TGTGCCAGCAGTTTCGCAGGGGACAGCGTGAGATATGGCTACACCTTC.

The genes are TRBV18 and TRBJ2-5, with D possibly matching TRBD1 (6 bases). The CDR3 spans 16 residues. V was shortened by 4 bases and J by 5 bases, with 20 bases between the two germline ends. Germline V gene lookup returns CDR1 KGHSH and CDR2 LQKENI. The CDR3 region has the DNA TGTGCCAGCTCACGTCTGTTGGGGGCTCATACGGAGACCCAGTACTTC. Its translation is CASSRLLGAHTETQYF.

This clonotype was counted at least ten times. V usage is TRBV11-2 and J usage is TRBJ2-5; weak D call: TRBD1 (6 bases). CDR3 length: 11 amino acids. Per the germline V gene, CDR1 is SGHAT and CDR2 is FQNNGV. The germline V and J ends were trimmed by 5 bases and 11 bases, with 12 bases remaining between them. The CDR3 is CASSADRHQYF. CDR3 bases: TGTGCCAGCAGCGCCGACAGGCATCAGTACTTC.

This clonotype was observed many times. This chain links TRBV6-2 or TRBV6-3 with TRBJ2-7; tentatively, D is TRBD1 or TRBD2 (6 bases each). In germline, CDR1 is MNHEY, CDR2 SVGEGT. V dropped 5 bases and J dropped 3 bases, with 14 bases sitting between them. CDR3 size: 14 residues. Written as DNA, the CDR3 is TGTGCCAGCAGTGAAAGTGGAGGGGGCTACGAGCAGTACTTC. Translation: CASSESGGGYEQYF.

On this clonotype: A read error is possible here, since a much larger clone lies one base away. The rearrangement joins TRBV15 to TRBJ2-1, with unresolved D. The ends were cut back, 0 bases at V and 10 bases at J, with 10 bases in the middle. In germline, CDR1 is LNHNV, CDR2 YYDKDF (reference sequence). This CDR3 is 13 amino acids long. The CDR3: CATSRDPVYEQFF. CDR3 DNA sequence: TGTGCCACCAGCAGAGACCCAGTCTACGAGCAGTTCTTC.

The V gene is TRBV12-3 or TRBV12-4, the J gene TRBJ2-2, with D unresolved. CDR3 length: 14 residues. The ends were cut back, 4 bases at V and 6 bases at J, with 12 bases in the middle. DNA of the CDR3: TGTGCCAGCAGTTCGTCCGGTCGGTCCGGGGAGCTGTTTTTT. Its translation is CASSSSGRSGELFF.

This chain joins TRBV29-1 and TRBJ2-7; D is undetermined. V dropped 4 bases and J dropped 2 bases, with 9 bases sitting between them. CDR1 is SQVTM, CDR2 ANQGSEA, per germline. The CDR3 is 12 residues long. The chain's CDR3 is CSVVASTYEQYF. CDR3 bases: TGCAGCGTTGTGGCCAGTACCTACGAGCAGTACTTC.

This clonotype was counted many times. The chain employs TRBV30 and TRBJ2-7, with D tentatively TRBD2 (6 bases). In germline, CDR1 is GTSNPN, CDR2 SVGIG (reference sequence). The CDR3 sequence is 11 residues long. Trimming left V 2 bases short and J 7 bases short, with 9 bases between. The CDR3 DNA follows: TGTGCCTGGAGTTTCGGGGGAGAGCAGTACTTC. This translates into CAWSFGGEQYF.

The genes are TRBV24-1 and TRBJ2-2; D may be TRBD2 (6 bases). Germline CDR1 is KGHDR and CDR2 is SFDVKD. Deletions cut 5 bases from V and 5 bases from J, with 14 bases between. The CDR3 consists of 15 residues. CDR3: CATSAEGTGTGELFF. CDR3 in DNA: TGTGCCACCAGTGCGGAGGGAACTGGTACCGGGGAGCTGTTTTTT.

This clonotype was seen repeatedly, ten times or more. The chain combines TRBV6-2 or TRBV6-3 with TRBJ1-1, with a possible D match to TRBD1 (6 bases). The V end lost 5 bases, the J end lost 5 bases, and 21 bases lay between the germline ends. The length of the CDR3 is 16 residues. Germline values: CDR1 MNHEY, CDR2 SVGEGT. In nucleotides, the CDR3 is TGTGCCAGCAGTCCGAACGGGGGGGCCGGAGCAACTGAAGCTTTCTTT. This translates into CASSPNGGAGATEAFF.

This clonotype was seen ten or more times. As DNA, the CDR3 is TGTGCCAGCAGTGGAACAGCGGGTCAAAAAAATGAGCAGTTCTTC. Translating it yields CASSGTAGQKNEQFF. The chain employs TRBV2 and TRBJ2-1, with D possibly TRBD2 on 6 matching bases. Germline V lookup: CDR1 SNHLY, CDR2 FYNNEI. V shed 4 bases and J shed 7 bases, with 17 bases lying between them. The CDR3 has 15 amino acids.

V and J are TRBV12-3 or TRBV12-4 and TRBJ2-3; perhaps TRBD2 as D (7 bases). The CDR3 totals 19 residues. V lost 6 bases, J lost 6 bases, and 31 bases lay in between. CDR3 bases: TGTGCCAGCAGCACCGGAGGAGGGGGGGCGAGGGGAATGAGGGATACGCAGTATTTT. Amino acid sequence: CASSTGGGGARGMRDTQYF.

With respect to this clonotype: One base away lies a much larger clone, so this may be a sequencing read error. The V gene is TRBV14, the J gene TRBJ2-4, with TRBD1 as a possible D gene (6 bases). Germline CDR1 and CDR2: SGHDN and FVKESK. V was clipped by 5 bases and J by 3 bases, with 8 bases between them. The CDR3 sequence is 13 residues long. The chain's CDR3 is CASSLGGKNIQYF. The CDR3 DNA reads TGTGCCAGCAGCTTAGGGGGCAAAAACATTCAGTACTTC.